The 10 T cell receptor beta chains in this list originate from one sample, sequenced in a study of CD8+CD57+ T cells in acquired aplastic anemia. The template used for profiling TCR beta VDJ and CDR3 was genomic DNA. One entry per CDR3 protein results from TCRdb running MiXCR on the reads. The repertoire holds about 190,000 distinct CDR3 sequences, around half seen once, with about 15% in the top ten. Sequencing input: sorted CD4+, CD8+, or CD8+CD57+ T cells (not recorded which) from PBMCs. All receptors come from a human donor in good health, serving as a control.

The chain is built from TRBV5-7 and TRBJ2-5; 7 positions agree with TRBD2. TRBV5-7 is identified as an open reading frame with a role that is uncertain. With V trimmed by 1 base and J by 4 bases, 4 bases remained unmatched. This CDR3 contains 14 residues. DNA for the CDR3: TGTGCCAGCAGCTTGAACGGGGGGAGAGAGACCCAGTACTTC. Translating it yields CASSLNGGRETQYF.

This clonotype was counted many times. The rearrangement joins TRBV7-9 to TRBJ1-1; no firm D call. The CDR3 extends over 12 amino acids. Per the germline V gene, CDR1 is SEHNR and CDR2 is FQNEAQ (reference sequence). V was shortened by 2 bases and J by 5 bases, with 6 bases between the two germline ends. CDR3: CASSLFMTEAFF. Here the CDR3 DNA reads TGTGCCAGCAGCTTATTTATGACTGAAGCTTTCTTT.

In this sample, this clonotype turned up many times. This chain joins TRBV6-2 or TRBV6-3 and TRBJ1-2, with 7 bases that match TRBD1. This CDR3 has 13 amino acids. From germline, CDR1 is MNHEY and CDR2 SVGEGT. The V segment lost 5 bases and the J segment 3 bases; nucleotides outside the gene matches: 3. The CDR3 sequence is CASSRQGYYGYTF. In DNA, the CDR3 is TGTGCCAGCAGTCGACAGGGTTACTATGGCTACACCTTC.

Only one count was recorded for this clonotype. This sequence joins TRBV19 and TRBJ1-1; D is perhaps TRBD1 (6 bases). Germline V gives CDR1 LNHDA, CDR2 SQIVND (reference sequence). V gave up 5 bases and J gave up 5 bases, with 12 bases separating them. The CDR3 covers 13 residues. DNA for the CDR3: TGTGCCAGTAGTGGGGGGCGAGAAACTGAAGCTTTCTTT. Translating gives CASSGGRETEAFF.

This clonotype has only a few counts. Compared with germline, one end of the junction differs, possibly owing to a read error. The gene calls are TRBV7-3 and TRBJ2-1, with D perhaps matching TRBD1 or TRBD2 (5 bases each). Germline CDR1 and CDR2: SGHTA and FQGTGA. This CDR3 has 13 residues. This chain's CDR3 is CASSLRPEGERFF. The CDR3 DNA sequence: TGTGCCAGCAGCTTAAGGCCAGAAGGGGAGCGGTTCTTC.

Here the CDR3 DNA reads TGTGCCAGCAGCCAGATGACAGGGATTAATGAAAAACTGTTTTTT. Its protein product is CASSQMTGINEKLFF. This chain connects TRBV9 to TRBJ1-4, with TRBD1 matching 7 bases. The CDR3 runs 15 residues. V was pared by 4 bases and J by 4 bases, with 7 bases of the junction left unmatched. Germline V lookup: CDR1 SGDLS, CDR2 YYNGEE.

A word on this clonotype: Lacking the conserved final phenylalanine or tryptophan, this CDR3 likely reflects a read error. The limits of the CDR3 on the DNA are not certain, so only TCRdb's listed CDR3 is given. The chain uses TRBV5-1 and TRBJ1-3; TRBD1, as called in the table, went unchecked against the DNA. A total of 11 residues make up the CDR3, ends included. Germline CDR1 SGHRS, CDR2 YFSETQ. Here the CDR3 reads CASSLEDSLNT.

This clonotype showed up just a few times. CDR3 loop: CASSLIDEAFF. The CDR3 bases are TGTGCCAGCAGCTTAATAGACGAAGCTTTCTTT. This sequence joins TRBV7-9 and TRBJ1-1; D uncertain. Germline V gene data show CDR1 as SEHNR and CDR2 as FQNEAQ (reference sequence). The CDR3 contains 11 residues. V shed 2 bases and J shed 8 bases, with 6 bases lying between them.

This chain uses TRBV15 with TRBJ1-5; D is ambiguous. Germline CDR1 is LNHNV and CDR2 is YYDKDF (reference sequence). CDR3 length: 15 amino acids. The germline V and J ends were trimmed by 1 base and 5 bases, with 12 bases remaining between them. The CDR3 coding sequence is TGTGCCACCAGCAGAGGAGGGTTGCAGGATCAGCCCCAGCATTTT. Amino acids: CATSRGGLQDQPQHF. The full variable domain, its missing parts supplied by reference TRBV15 and TRBJ1-5, is DAMVIQNPRYQVTQFGKPVTLSCSQTLNHNVMYWYQQKSSQAPKLLFHYYDKDFNNEADTPDNFQSRRPNTSFCFLDIRSPGLGDTAMYLCATSRGGLQDQPQHFGDGTRLSIL.

This chain uses TRBV24-1 with TRBJ2-7, with D uncertain. The V gene's germline CDR1 is KGHDR and CDR2 SFDVKD. V was trimmed by 6 bases and J by 1 base, leaving 9 bases between them. CDR3 length: 13 residues. CDR3 protein: CATSLGLSYEQYF. CDR3 in DNA: TGTGCCACCAGTTTAGGTTTGTCCTACGAGCAGTACTTC.